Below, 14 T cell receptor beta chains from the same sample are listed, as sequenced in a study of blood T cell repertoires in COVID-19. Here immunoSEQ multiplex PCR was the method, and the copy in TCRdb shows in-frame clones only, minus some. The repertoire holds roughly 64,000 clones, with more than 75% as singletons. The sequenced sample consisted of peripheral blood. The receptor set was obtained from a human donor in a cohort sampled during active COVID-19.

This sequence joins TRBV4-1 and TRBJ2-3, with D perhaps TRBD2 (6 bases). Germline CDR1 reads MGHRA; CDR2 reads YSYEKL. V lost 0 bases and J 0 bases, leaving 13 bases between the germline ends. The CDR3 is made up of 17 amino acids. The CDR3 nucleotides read TGCGCCAGCAGCCAAGATTTCGCGGGACTGAGCACAGATACGCAGTATTTT. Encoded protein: CASSQDFAGLSTDTQYF.

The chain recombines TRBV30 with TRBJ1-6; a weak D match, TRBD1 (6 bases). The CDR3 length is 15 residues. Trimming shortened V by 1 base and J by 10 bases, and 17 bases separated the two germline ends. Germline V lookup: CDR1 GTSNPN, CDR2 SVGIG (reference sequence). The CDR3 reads CAWSDTRGARSPLHF. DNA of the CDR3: TGTGCCTGGAGTGACACCCGGGGGGCGCGCTCACCCCTCCACTTT.

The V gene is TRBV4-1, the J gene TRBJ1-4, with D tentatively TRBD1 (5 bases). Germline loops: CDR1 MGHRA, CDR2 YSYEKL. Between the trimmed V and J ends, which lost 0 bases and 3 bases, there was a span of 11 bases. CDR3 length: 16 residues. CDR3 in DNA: TGCGCCAGCAGCCAAGATTTTAGACAGCCTAATGAAAAACTGTTTTTT. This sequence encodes CASSQDFRQPNEKLFF.

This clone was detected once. The CDR3 region has the DNA TGTGCCAGCAGTAACCGGGCTGGGGGACAGGACTACGAGCAGTACTTC. It codes for CASSNRAGGQDYEQYF. The rearrangement links TRBV27 to TRBJ2-7, with TRBD1 matching 8 bases. This CDR3 comprises 16 residues. CDR1 and CDR2 (germline): MNHEY, SMNVEV (reference sequence). V dropped 5 bases and J dropped 3; count of bases not matched to a gene: 12.

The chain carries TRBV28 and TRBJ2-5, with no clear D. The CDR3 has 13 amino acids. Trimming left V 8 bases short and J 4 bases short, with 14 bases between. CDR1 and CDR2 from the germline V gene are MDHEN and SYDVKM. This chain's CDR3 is CASASAGSETQYF. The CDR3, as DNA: TGTGCCAGCGCCTCGGCAGGATCAGAGACCCAGTACTTC.

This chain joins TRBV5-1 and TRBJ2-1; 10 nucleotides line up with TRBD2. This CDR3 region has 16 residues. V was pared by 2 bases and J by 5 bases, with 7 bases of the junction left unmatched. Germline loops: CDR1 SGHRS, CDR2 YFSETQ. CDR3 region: CASSLPGLAANNEQFF. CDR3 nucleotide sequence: TGCGCCAGCAGCTTACCCGGACTAGCGGCCAACAATGAGCAGTTCTTC. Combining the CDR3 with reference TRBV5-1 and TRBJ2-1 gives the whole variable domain KAGVTQTPRYLIKTRGQQVTLSCSPISGHRSVSWYQQTPGQGLQFLFEYFSETQRNKGNFPGRFSGRQFSNSRSEMNVSTLELGDSALYLCASSLPGLAANNEQFFGPGTRLTVL.

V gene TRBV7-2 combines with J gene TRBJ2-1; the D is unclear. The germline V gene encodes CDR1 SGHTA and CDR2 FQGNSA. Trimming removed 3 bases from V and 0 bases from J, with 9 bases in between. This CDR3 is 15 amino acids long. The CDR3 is CASSFYSSSYNEQFF. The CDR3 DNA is TGTGCCAGCAGCTTTTACTCGAGCTCCTACAATGAGCAGTTCTTC.

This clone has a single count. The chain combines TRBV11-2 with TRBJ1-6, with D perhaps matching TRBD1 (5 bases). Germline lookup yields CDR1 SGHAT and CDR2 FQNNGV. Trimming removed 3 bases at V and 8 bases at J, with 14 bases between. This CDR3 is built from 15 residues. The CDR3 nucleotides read TGTGCCAGCAGCTTGACGGGGGGAGGGGATTCACCCCTCCACTTT. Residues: CASSLTGGGDSPLHF.

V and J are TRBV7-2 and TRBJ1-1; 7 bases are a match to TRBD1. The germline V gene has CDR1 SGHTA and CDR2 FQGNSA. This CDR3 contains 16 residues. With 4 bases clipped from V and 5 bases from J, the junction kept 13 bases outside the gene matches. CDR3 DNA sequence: TGTGCCAGCAGCTCGAGGCCCGACAGGGTTCCGACTGAAGCTTTCTTT. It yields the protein CASSSRPDRVPTEAFF.

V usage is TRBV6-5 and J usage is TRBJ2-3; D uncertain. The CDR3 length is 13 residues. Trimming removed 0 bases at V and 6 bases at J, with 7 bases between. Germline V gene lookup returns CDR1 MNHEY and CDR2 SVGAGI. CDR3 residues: CASSYSRRDTQYF. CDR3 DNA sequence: TGTGCCAGCAGTTACTCGAGGCGGGATACGCAGTATTTT.

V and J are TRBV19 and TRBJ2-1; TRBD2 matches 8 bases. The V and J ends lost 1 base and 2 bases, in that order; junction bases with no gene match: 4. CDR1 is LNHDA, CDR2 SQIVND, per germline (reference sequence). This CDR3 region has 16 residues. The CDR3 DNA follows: TGTGCCAGTAGTATAGCGGGGGGGCCGACCTACAATGAGCAGTTCTTC. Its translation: CASSIAGGPTYNEQFF.

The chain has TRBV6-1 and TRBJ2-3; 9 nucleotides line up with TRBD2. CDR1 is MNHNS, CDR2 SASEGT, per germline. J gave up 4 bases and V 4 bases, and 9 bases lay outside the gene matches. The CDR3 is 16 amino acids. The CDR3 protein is CASSAVAGAGPDTQYF. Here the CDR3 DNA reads TGTGCCAGCAGTGCCGTAGCGGGGGCGGGCCCAGATACGCAGTATTTT.

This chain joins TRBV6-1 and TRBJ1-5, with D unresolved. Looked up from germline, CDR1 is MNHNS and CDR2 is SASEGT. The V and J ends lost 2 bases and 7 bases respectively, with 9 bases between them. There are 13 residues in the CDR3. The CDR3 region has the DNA TGTGCCAGCAGTGAATATTCGGAGCAGCCCCAGCATTTT. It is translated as CASSEYSEQPQHF.

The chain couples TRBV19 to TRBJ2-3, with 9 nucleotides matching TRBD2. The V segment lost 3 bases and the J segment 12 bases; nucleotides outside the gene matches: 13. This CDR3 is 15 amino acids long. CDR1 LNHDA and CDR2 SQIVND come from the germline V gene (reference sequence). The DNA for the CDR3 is TGTGCCAGTAGTATTGGGCTAGCGGGGTCTAGCATACAGTATTTT. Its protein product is CASSIGLAGSSIQYF.